The T cell receptor (beta chain) described here comes from a study of blood T cell repertoires in COVID-19. Whole-study context: COVID-19 samples, acute and convalescent, were from the United States, Italy and Spain. Nucleic acid was either cDNA or gDNA, and it came from T cells, B-cell-depleted T cells, or PBMCs.

Methods used by the authors: Reference gene primer amplification in the assay estimated nucleated cell counts. TCRdb keeps only in-frame clones here, not all; method: immunoSEQ multiplex PCR. The V and J calls and clone size are taken from that table; D and trimming were inferred from the DNA. Here the sample spans under 250,000 clones, under 85% being singletons. Germline V CDR1 and CDR2: MGHDK, SYGVNS. The ends lost 4 bases at V and 4 bases at J; junction bases unmatched: 3. This CDR3 has 13 amino acids. This receptor was obtained from a human donor in a cohort sampled during active COVID-19. The V gene is TRBV25-1, the J gene TRBJ2-5; 7 nucleotides agree with TRBD1. Sequenced sample: peripheral blood. The CDR3 DNA follows: TGTGCCAGCAGTGGGAGGACAGGAGAGACCCAGTACTTC. It translates to CASSGRTGETQYF.